This T cell receptor beta chain comes out of a study of OX40 agonist ivuxolimab in advanced cancers. Whole-study findings and limits: Fewer expanded clones were found on average in CD4+ than in CD8+ T cells.

On this clone: Its antigen is unidentified.

This CDR3 is 15 amino acids long. Germline CDR1 reads LGHNT; CDR2 reads FRNRAP. V was cut by 0 bases and J by 6 bases, with 15 bases left in between. Only in-frame clones appear in the TCRdb table, and some are missing; sequencing was by immunoSEQ multiplex PCR. This sample yields roughly 74,000 clones, of which around 92% are seen a single time; over 8.5% belongs to the top ten. V is TRBV12-5 and J is TRBJ2-7; D gene ambiguous. This TCR was sampled from an adult with an advanced solid tumor such as melanoma, head and neck, liver or kidney cancer. The specimen was CD4+ or CD8+ T cells sorted from blood, collected in a trial of the OX40 agonist ivuxolimab. CDR3 in DNA: TGTGCTAGTGGTTTGGTACTCGATGGTTTTGGCGAGCAGTACTTC. This codes for CASGLVLDGFGEQYF.